A selection of T cell receptor beta chains follows, all from one sample in a study of immune evolution from preneoplasia to lung adenocarcinoma. TCRdb's copy holds only in-frame clones and misses some; the assay was immunoSEQ multiplex PCR. The repertoire has some 2,400 clones, around 80% of them found once; the top ten carry about 15%. The sequencing sample was made of FFPE adjacent normal lung tissue. Receptors originate from a person aged 65-85 years with lung adenocarcinoma. CDR3s include the opening cysteine and the closing phenylalanine or tryptophan. Each record gives: V gene, clone size, J gene, D gene, CDR3 DNA, CDR3 protein. A D gene is named only where the DNA matches it firmly. A row's size may be missing; if present it is once, few, many or a size class.

>TRBV5-1|NA|TRBJ1-5|TRBD1
TGCGCCAGCAGCACCGGACAGGAGGGTCAGCCCCAGCATTTT
CASSTGQEGQPQHF
>TRBV7-7|NA|TRBJ2-2|NA
TGTGCTAGCAGCTTAGACCACACTAGCACCGGGGAGCTGTTTTTT
CASSLDHTSTGELFF
>TRBV28|NA|TRBJ2-5|TRBD1
TGTGCCAGCAGTTCGACCTTTCAGGGGGCCAACCAAGAGACCCAGTACTTC
CASSSTFQGANQETQYF
>TRBV5-4|few|TRBJ2-5|NA
TGTGCCAGCAGCTTGTTACCGGGGCCCCAAGAGACCCAGTACTTC
CASSLLPGPQETQYF
>TRBV20-1|NA|TRBJ2-7|NA
TGCAGTGCTAGAGAACAGCTCGAGCAGTACTTC
CSAREQLEQYF
>TRBV5-4|NA|TRBJ2-7|TRBD1
TGTGCCAGCAGCTTAATACAGGGGTCCCTTTCCTACGAGCAGTACTTC
CASSLIQGSLSYEQYF
>TRBV13|few|TRBJ2-5|TRBD2
TGTGCCAGCAGCCCGGGACTAGCGGGAGGCTTCCAAGAGACCCAGTACTTC
CASSPGLAGGFQETQYF
>TRBV9|NA|TRBJ2-3|TRBD2
TGTGCCAGCGGCTTAGCGGGGGACACAGATACGCAGTATTTT
CASGLAGDTDTQYF
>TRBV5-5|NA|TRBJ2-7|TRBD2
TGTGCCAGCAGCCAGGGACTAGCGGGGCTCTACGAGCAGTACTTC
CASSQGLAGLYEQYF
>TRBV29-1|once|TRBJ2-5|TRBD2
TGCAGCGTTGCTGGACTAGCGGGGGAGTGGGGGGAGACCCAGTACTTC
CSVAGLAGEWGETQYF
>TRBV6-5|NA|TRBJ1-2|NA
TGTGCCAGCAGTTACTTCAGTAACTATGGCTACACCTTC
CASSYFSNYGYTF
>TRBV28|once|TRBJ1-2|TRBD1
TGTGCCAGCAGTTTATCGGGACAGCCCCCTTATGGCTACACCTTC
CASSLSGQPPYGYTF
>TRBV5-4|NA|TRBJ2-1|NA
TGTGCCAGCAGCTTGGCCTCGGGGTACAATGAGCAGTTCTTC
CASSLASGYNEQFF
>TRBV28|NA|TRBJ2-3|NA
TGTGCCAACAGTTTAGGGCAGCCCACAGATACGCAGTATTTT
CANSLGQPTDTQYF
>TRBV21-1|hyperexpanded|TRBJ2-1|NA
TGTGCCAGCAGCAAAAAGGCTAGCGGGAGAGGGCTTAATGAGCAGTTCTTC
CASSKKASGRGLNEQFF
>TRBV29-1|NA|TRBJ1-2|TRBD1
TGCAGCGTTCTAGAGACAGGGGACTATGGCTACACCTTC
CSVLETGDYGYTF
>TRBV7-9|once|TRBJ2-5|NA
TGTGCCAGCAGCTCCGTTACGGGACAACAAGAGACCCAGTACTTC
CASSSVTGQQETQYF
>TRBV2|NA|TRBJ2-5|NA
TGTGCCAGCAGTGAAGCTTGGGAGACCCAGTACTTC
CASSEAWETQYF
>TRBV27|NA|TRBJ1-5|TRBD1
TGTGCCACAGGGGGCAAGAGCAATCAGCCCCAGCATTTT
CATGGKSNQPQHF
>TRBV6-6|NA|TRBJ2-3|NA
TGTGCCAGCAGTTACGGCCAGGCAAGCACAGATACGCAGTATTTT
CASSYGQASTDTQYF
>TRBV6-5|NA|TRBJ2-7|TRBD2
TGTGCCAGCAGTTACGCCGGGGGGTACGAGCAGTACTTC
CASSYAGGYEQYF
>TRBV30|NA|TRBJ2-1|TRBD1
TGTGCCTGGAGTCCAGGGGGCGGGTTGAATGAGCAGTTCTTC
CAWSPGGGLNEQFF
>TRBV11-2|NA|TRBJ2-3|TRBD1
TGTGCCAGCAGCCCCAATAGGGGGCAAGATACGCAGTATTTT
CASSPNRGQDTQYF
>TRBV30|NA|TRBJ2-5|TRBD1
TGTGCCTGGAGTATATTACAGGGGGTAGGGGAGACCCAGTACTTC
CAWSILQGVGETQYF
>TRBV29-1|NA|TRBJ2-7|TRBD2
TGCAGCGAACGACTAGCGGGGTCCTACGAGCAATACTTC
CSERLAGSYEQYF
>TRBV7-9|NA|TRBJ2-3|NA
TGTGCCAGCAGCTTAGGATCGGCCACAGATACGCAGTATTTT
CASSLGSATDTQYF
>TRBV5-4|NA|TRBJ2-3|NA
TGTGCCAGCAGCCCGTTGGGGGGCTCAGATACGCAGTATTTT
CASSPLGGSDTQYF